This T cell receptor beta chain was observed in a study of T cell changes during pregnancy in multiple sclerosis. Using immunoSEQ multiplex PCR, the repertoire was profiled, and TCRdb retains in-frame clones only, with some absent. The repertoire holds about 93,000 clones, with 75% to 95% as singletons. V lost 0 bases to trimming and J lost 4 bases; unmatched junction nucleotides: 12. The V gene's germline CDR1 is SGDLS and CDR2 YYNGEE. This CDR3 has 18 amino acids. The receptor comes from a female donor with multiple sclerosis, enrolled in a pregnancy study. The input for sequencing was peripheral blood, taken before pregnancy. The chain links TRBV9 to TRBJ2-7; TRBD1 aligns across 11 bases. CDR3 bases: TGTGCCAGCAGCGTAGGACCCCTGGACAGGGGGCTAAGGTACGAGCAGTACTTC. Translation gives CASSVGPLDRGLRYEQYF.